The 22 T cell receptor beta chains in this list originate from one sample, sequenced in a study of blood T cell repertoires in COVID-19. Clones were read by immunoSEQ multiplex PCR, and TCRdb kept only the in-frame ones, dropping some. The repertoire holds some 74,000 clones, with approximately 81% as singletons. Sequencing was done on a sample of peripheral blood. These TCRs come from a woman older than 75 with active or convalescent COVID-19.

The chain links TRBV27 to TRBJ1-5; TRBD1 is a possible D gene (5 bases). Trimming took off 6 bases at V and 5 bases at J, with 11 bases between the two ends. The CDR3 covers 13 residues. Germline V lookup: CDR1 MNHEY, CDR2 SMNVEV (reference sequence). The CDR3 is CASRSDTHQPQHF. The DNA of the CDR3 is TGTGCCAGCAGGTCGGACACCCATCAGCCCCAGCATTTT.

The rearrangement links TRBV7-9 to TRBJ1-1, with a tentative D call TRBD1 (5 bases). V lost 11 bases and J lost 1, with 23 bases in between. Germline-derived CDR1 and CDR2 are SEHNR and FQNEAQ (reference sequence). The CDR3 runs to 16 residues. The CDR3 here is CAEVRQGVHPNTEAFF. DNA of the CDR3: TGTGCCGAAGTCCGGCAGGGCGTACATCCGAACACTGAAGCTTTCTTT.

This clone showed up just once. This rearrangement joins TRBV5-1 to TRBJ2-7; tentatively, D is TRBD2 (6 bases). The germline gives CDR1 SGHRS, CDR2 YFSETQ. CDR3 size: 15 residues. Trimming took 0 bases from V and 2 from J, leaving 12 bases between them. CDR3 in amino acids: CASSLAGGTAYEQYF. The CDR3 DNA follows: TGCGCCAGCAGCTTGGCCGGCGGGACCGCCTACGAGCAGTACTTC.

The chain couples TRBV7-6 to TRBJ1-6, with D perhaps matching TRBD1 (6 bases). The CDR3 covers 15 residues. From germline, CDR1 is SGHVS and CDR2 FNYEAQ. Trimming removed 5 bases from V and 5 bases from J, with 13 bases in between. The CDR3 is CASSPRGGDNSPLHF. DNA of the CDR3: TGTGCCAGCAGCCCAAGGGGGGGAGATAATTCACCCCTCCACTTT.

This clone was counted a single time. J is TRBJ2-6 and V is TRBV4-3; TRBD2 matches at 9 bases. The CDR3 is made up of 18 amino acids. The germline gives CDR1 LGHNA, CDR2 YSLEER. J gave up 1 base and V 4 bases, and 8 bases lay outside the gene matches. The CDR3 loop reads CASSRTTLAGSGANVLTF. The CDR3 DNA sequence: TGCGCCAGCAGCCGTACTACCCTAGCGGGATCTGGGGCCAACGTCCTGACTTTC.

This clone was observed a single time. V gene TRBV4-2 combines with J gene TRBJ1-2; the D is unclear. The germline gives CDR1 LGHNA, CDR2 YNFKEQ. CDR3 length equals 15 residues. Trimming pared 4 bases from V and 2 bases from J, leaving 14 bases between. The CDR3 reads CASSPSETENYGYTF. CDR3 in DNA: TGTGCCAGCAGCCCCTCCGAGACTGAGAACTATGGCTACACCTTC.

The chain employs TRBV14 and TRBJ1-4; D call uncertain. Trimming removed 1 base from V and 0 bases from J, with 12 bases in between. Germline V CDR1 and CDR2: SGHDN, FVKESK. This CDR3 comprises 17 residues. CDR3 nucleotide sequence: TGTGCCAGCAGCCAAGCTTGGACGGAGGCAACTAATGAAAAACTGTTTTTT. It is translated as CASSQAWTEATNEKLFF.

The genes are TRBV2 and TRBJ2-1; a weak D match, TRBD2 (5 bases). The length of the CDR3 is 13 residues. CDR1 is SNHLY and CDR2 is FYNNEI in the germline V gene. The V end lost 8 bases, the J end lost 6 bases, and 14 bases lay between the germline ends. The CDR3 coding sequence is TGTGCCAGCCTCGGGGTTGTGGGCAATGAGCAGTTCTTC. This encodes CASLGVVGNEQFF.

V is TRBV4-3 and J is TRBJ2-3, with D unclear. Deletions cut 3 bases from V and 6 bases from J, with 13 bases between. This CDR3 is built from 14 residues. From germline, CDR1 is LGHNA and CDR2 YSLEER. The chain's CDR3 is CASSQNQRMDTQYF. The CDR3 DNA follows: TGCGCCAGCAGCCAGAACCAGAGGATGGATACGCAGTATTTT.

This clone is a singleton in its sample. The gene calls are TRBV11-2 and TRBJ2-7; D possibly corresponds to TRBD2 (6 bases). CDR1 and CDR2 (germline): SGHAT, FQNNGV. CDR3 size: 15 residues. Deletions cut 5 bases from V and 0 bases from J, with 14 bases between. CDR3 nucleotide sequence: TGTGCCAGCAGCAACTGGGACTTCAGCTCCTACGAGCAGTACTTC. This codes for CASSNWDFSSYEQYF.

V gene TRBV21-1 combines with J gene TRBJ2-5; TRBD1 reflects the table's D call only, with no check against the DNA. TRBV21-1 represents a pseudogene. The CDR3 consists of 21 residues. Here the CDR3 reads CATREDGYNNRGGWAWETQYF. CDR3 DNA: TGTGCCACCAGGGAAGACGGATACAACAACAGGGGTGGATGGGCTTGGGAGACCCAGTACTTC.

The rearrangement links TRBV24-1 to TRBJ2-3, with D perhaps TRBD2 (6 bases). Germline V CDR1 and CDR2: KGHDR, SFDVKD. The CDR3 runs to 17 residues. V gave up 1 base and J gave up 0 bases, with 13 bases separating them. CDR3 loop: CATSDFISGYSTDTQYF. The CDR3 nucleotides are TGTGCCACCAGTGATTTCATTAGCGGCTATAGCACAGATACGCAGTATTTT.

The CDR3 sequence is CASSPGLAGYGKNIQYF. CDR3 coding DNA: TGTGCCAGTAGTCCTGGACTAGCGGGATATGGGAAAAACATTCAGTACTTC. The chain uses TRBV19 and TRBJ2-4; 12 bases fit TRBD2. The CDR3 sequence is 17 residues long. Germline-derived CDR1 and CDR2 are LNHDA and SQIVND (reference sequence). Unmatched junction bases numbered 9, after V lost 5 bases and J lost 4 bases. The variable domain in full, with the rest retrieved from reference TRBV19 and TRBJ2-4, is DGGITQSPKYLFRKEGQNVTLSCEQNLNHDAMYWYRQDPGQGLRLIYYSQIVNDFQKGDIAEGYSVSREKKESFPLTVTSAQKNPTAFYLCASSPGLAGYGKNIQYFGAGTRLSVL.

This clone was counted only a few times. The chain employs TRBV4-1 and TRBJ2-4; D uncertain. The CDR3 totals 15 residues. Germline V gene data show CDR1 as MGHRA and CDR2 as YSYEKL. The V end was cut by 2 bases, the J end by 0 bases, with 8 bases between. Here the CDR3 reads CASSQLQLAKNIQYF. The CDR3 DNA is TGCGCCAGCAGCCAACTTCAACTAGCCAAAAACATTCAGTACTTC.

This rearrangement joins TRBV2 to TRBJ1-2; tentative D call: TRBD1 (6 bases). V lost 4 bases and J 6 bases, leaving 12 bases between the germline ends. Germline V CDR1 and CDR2: SNHLY, FYNNEI. The CDR3 runs to 13 residues. The CDR3 spells CASSARGQDGYTF. The CDR3 DNA is TGTGCCAGCAGTGCCAGGGGCCAGGATGGCTACACCTTC.

V gene TRBV3-1 (or the pseudogene TRBV3-2) combines with J gene TRBJ1-1, with D possibly matching TRBD1 (5 bases). The CDR3 is made up of 14 amino acids. Trimming left V 4 bases short and J 1 base short, with 10 bases between. In germline, CDR1 is LGHDT, CDR2 YNNKEL (reference sequence). This CDR3 is CASSPGGPNTEAFF. The DNA for the CDR3 is TGTGCCAGCAGCCCGGGGGGTCCGAACACTGAAGCTTTCTTT.

The genes are TRBV6-2 or TRBV6-3 and TRBJ1-1, with D uncertain. The CDR3 has 16 amino acids. Germline V gene lookup returns CDR1 MNHEY and CDR2 SVGEGT. V was pared by 2 bases and J by 4 bases, with 17 bases between. CDR3 bases: TGTGCCAGCAGTTACCCCCGGGGAGGGCGAGGCACTGAAGCTTTCTTT. It translates to CASSYPRGGRGTEAFF.

This rearrangement joins TRBV7-2 to TRBJ1-2, with 7 bases matching TRBD1. Per the germline V gene, CDR1 is SGHTA and CDR2 is FQGNSA. The V gene end was trimmed by 0 bases and the J gene end by 4 bases; junction bases not matched to a gene: 11. This CDR3 is 17 amino acids long. The CDR3 is CASSLALTQGSPYGYTF. CDR3 sequence (DNA): TGTGCCAGCAGCTTAGCCTTGACACAGGGGTCCCCCTATGGCTACACCTTC.

V usage is TRBV7-2 and J usage is TRBJ2-6, with 8 positions matching TRBD2. CDR1 SGHTA and CDR2 FQGNSA come from the germline V gene. After removal of 3 bases from V and 4 bases from J, the junction contained 8 bases not matched to a gene. This CDR3 is 17 amino acids long. The CDR3 DNA reads as TGTGCCAGCAGCTTGGGACTAGGGACTATCGGGGCCAACGTCCTGACTTTC. As protein: CASSLGLGTIGANVLTF.

The V gene is TRBV5-5, the J gene TRBJ2-4; 7 bases align to TRBD1. In germline, CDR1 is SGHKS, CDR2 YYEKEE (reference sequence). The CDR3 runs 14 residues. Losses at the gene ends were 4 bases for V and 6 bases for J; bases not matched to a gene: 7. CDR3 nucleotides: TGTGCCAGCAGCCAGGGACAGACGTTAAACATTCAGTACTTC. This translates into CASSQGQTLNIQYF.

The gene calls are TRBV9 and TRBJ2-1, with D perhaps TRBD2 (7 bases). This CDR3 comprises 14 residues. Germline CDR1 and CDR2: SGDLS and YYNGEE. V dropped 2 bases and J dropped 6 bases, with 12 bases sitting between them. The CDR3 is CASSVFGGRNEQFF. CDR3 DNA sequence: TGTGCCAGCAGCGTGTTCGGGGGGCGCAATGAGCAGTTCTTC. The full variable domain, completed using reference TRBV9 and TRBJ2-1, is DSGVTQTPKHLITATGQRVTLRCSPRSGDLSVYWYQQSLDQGLQFLIQYYNGEERAKGNILERFSAQQFPDLHSELNLSSLELGDSALYFCASSVFGGRNEQFFGPGTRLTVL.

This clone came up a few times. The gene calls are TRBV6-1 and TRBJ2-2, with 7 bases fitting TRBD1. Trimming at V came to 2 bases and at J to 2 bases, leaving 5 bases not matched to a gene. The CDR3 consists of 16 residues. Germline lookup yields CDR1 MNHNS and CDR2 SASEGT. The CDR3 region has the DNA TGTGCCAGCAGTGAATACGGACAGGCTAACACCGGGGAGCTGTTTTTT. Translating gives CASSEYGQANTGELFF.